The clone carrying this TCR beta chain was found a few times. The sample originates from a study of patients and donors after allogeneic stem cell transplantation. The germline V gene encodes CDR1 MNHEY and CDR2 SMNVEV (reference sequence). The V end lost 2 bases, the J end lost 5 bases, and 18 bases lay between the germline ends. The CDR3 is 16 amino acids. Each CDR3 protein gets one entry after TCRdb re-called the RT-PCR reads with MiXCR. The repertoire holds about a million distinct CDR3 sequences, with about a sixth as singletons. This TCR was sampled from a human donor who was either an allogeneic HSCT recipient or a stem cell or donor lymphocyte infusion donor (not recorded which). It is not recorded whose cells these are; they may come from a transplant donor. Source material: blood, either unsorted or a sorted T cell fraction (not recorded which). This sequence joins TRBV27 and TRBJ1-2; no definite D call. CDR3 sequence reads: CASSLNRRAVQYGYTF. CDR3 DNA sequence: TGTGCCAGCAGTTTAAATCGGCGTGCCGTCCAGTATGGCTACACCTTC.